The rows below give T cell receptor beta chains drawn from one sample of a study of T cell responses to AZD1222 COVID-19 vaccine. The assay was immunoSEQ multiplex PCR, and TCRdb's table has in-frame clones only and misses some. The sample carries more than 140,000 clones, approximately 89% recorded once. Sequencing was performed on peripheral blood, taken on day 0 of AZD1222 vaccination. The receptors were sampled from an adult in good health. CDR3s include the opening cysteine and the closing phenylalanine or tryptophan. The D gene is left open where the match is weak. Expanded clones are given a class, and other clones once, few, many or no size at all.

CASSPASAKGAYEQYF | TGTGCCAGCTCACCGGCCTCAGCTAAAGGGGCCTACGAGCAGTACTTC | TRBJ2-7 | TRBV18 | - | -
CASSVAPDTQYF | TGTGCCAGCAGCGTAGCCCCAGATACGCAGTATTTT | TRBJ2-3 | TRBV9 | - | -
CASCSGWEQYF | TGTGCCAGCTGTTCGGGGTGGGAGCAGTACTTC | TRBJ2-7 | TRBV6-2/TRBV6-3 | - | -
CASSEGDIARRSPLHF | TGTGCCAGCAGTGAGGGGGACATCGCCCGACGGTCACCCCTCCACTTT | TRBJ1-6 | TRBV27 | - | -
CASSEDRGQETQYF | TGTGCCAGCAGTGAGGACAGGGGCCAAGAGACCCAGTACTTC | TRBJ2-5 | TRBV2 | few | TRBD1
CASSSPGQGVYEQYF | TGTGCCAGCAGCTCACCGGGACAGGGAGTCTACGAGCAGTACTTC | TRBJ2-7 | TRBV6-5 | - | TRBD1
CARAPGGVHTDTQYF | TGTGCCAGGGCTCCCGGGGGGGTACACACAGATACGCAGTATTTT | TRBJ2-3 | TRBV25-1 | - | TRBD2
CASSSRGSGRLSYEQYF | TGTGCCAGCAGTTCCCGGGGTAGCGGGAGACTCTCCTACGAGCAGTACTTC | TRBJ2-7 | TRBV28 | - | TRBD2
CASSASGRMDNEQFF | TGTGCCAGCAGCGCTAGCGGGAGGATGGATAATGAGCAGTTCTTC | TRBJ2-1 | TRBV2 | - | TRBD2
CASSLKVGTGTEAFF | TGTGCCAGCAGCCTTAAAGTAGGGACAGGCACTGAAGCTTTCTTT | TRBJ1-1 | TRBV3-1/TRBV3-2 | - | TRBD1
CASSDSGTGELFF | TGTGCCAGCAGTGACTCGGGCACCGGGGAGCTGTTTTTT | TRBJ2-2 | TRBV6-4 | - | -
CASSLQGRGGYTF | TGTGCCAGCAGCTTACAGGGGCGCGGCGGCTACACCTTC | TRBJ1-2 | TRBV7-2 | - | -
CASSPGQESNTEAFF | TGTGCCAGCTCACCGGGACAGGAATCGAACACTGAAGCTTTCTTT | TRBJ1-1 | TRBV18 | few | TRBD1
CASSLRQAGETQYF | TGTGCCAGCAGCTTGCGACAGGCCGGAGAGACCCAGTACTTC | TRBJ2-5 | TRBV5-7 | - | -
CASSYRGTLEGNEQFF | TGTGCCAGCAGCTACCGAGGGACTCTCGAGGGGAATGAGCAGTTCTTC | TRBJ2-1 | TRBV7-2 | - | -
CASSQDGVSGISYNEQFF | TGCGCCAGCAGCCAAGATGGCGTTAGCGGGATCTCCTACAATGAGCAGTTCTTC | TRBJ2-1 | TRBV4-3 | - | TRBD2
CASSSNGPTYEQYF | TGTGCCAGCAGTTCGAACGGGCCGACCTACGAGCAGTACTTC | TRBJ2-7 | TRBV28 | - | -
CASSLGGSIYNEQFF | TGTGCCAGCAGTTTGGGCGGGAGTATTTACAATGAGCAGTTCTTC | TRBJ2-1 | TRBV27 | - | TRBD2
CASSVDLAEYNEQFF | TGTGCCAGCAGCGTAGATCTAGCGGAATACAATGAGCAGTTCTTC | TRBJ2-1 | TRBV9 | - | TRBD2
CASGPWGQGEYEQYF | TGTGCCAGCGGCCCCTGGGGACAGGGGGAGTACGAGCAGTACTTC | TRBJ2-7 | TRBV6-5 | - | TRBD1
CASSLTSYNEQFF | TGTGCCAGCAGCTTAACCTCCTACAATGAGCAGTTCTTC | TRBJ2-1 | TRBV7-9 | - | -
CASSYVELGMDTQYF | TGTGCCAGCAGTTACGTGGAGCTGGGGATGGATACGCAGTATTTT | TRBJ2-3 | TRBV6-5 | - | -
CASSSRELLYEQYF | TGTGCCAGCAGTTCCAGGGAACTCCTCTACGAGCAGTACTTC | TRBJ2-7 | TRBV2 | - | -
CASSPRTDYGYTF | TGTGCCAGCAGTCCCCGGACGGACTATGGCTACACCTTC | TRBJ1-2 | TRBV12-3/TRBV12-4 | - | -
CASSPGVYNEQFF | TGTGCCAGCAGCCCTGGAGTCTACAATGAGCAGTTCTTC | TRBJ2-1 | TRBV4-2 | - | -
CASSSTGPAVGTEAFF | TGCGCCAGCAGCTCCACTGGACCAGCCGTCGGCACTGAAGCTTTCTTT | TRBJ1-1 | TRBV5-1 | - | -
CASSARSGTDPYEQYF | TGTGCCAGCAGCGCACGGTCCGGGACAGACCCCTACGAGCAGTACTTC | TRBJ2-7 | TRBV7-9 | once | TRBD1
CASTNTPPGYGYTF | TGTGCCAGCACCAACACTCCCCCGGGCTATGGCTACACCTTC | TRBJ1-2 | TRBV16 | once | -
CASSPIGQGSYEQYF | TGTGCCAGCAGTCCGATCGGACAGGGTTCATACGAGCAGTACTTC | TRBJ2-7 | TRBV6-2/TRBV6-3 | - | TRBD1
CASSLDRSPSIQYF | TGTGCCAGTAGTTTAGACCGCTCTCCATCCATTCAGTACTTC | TRBJ2-4 | TRBV19 | once | -
CASTQGTNTGELFF | TGCGCCAGCACACAGGGGACGAACACCGGGGAGCTGTTTTTT | TRBJ2-2 | TRBV5-1 | - | TRBD1
CASSHQPGQAMNTEAFF | TGCGCCAGCAGCCATCAACCGGGACAAGCAATGAACACTGAAGCTTTCTTT | TRBJ1-1 | TRBV4-1 | - | -
CASSSRPSSWGSYNEQFF | TGTGCCAGCAGCTCCAGACCTTCTAGCTGGGGTTCCTACAATGAGCAGTTCTTC | TRBJ2-1 | TRBV11-2 | - | -
CASSVGVMGRGSTEAFF | TGTGCCAGCAGCGTCGGGGTAATGGGGCGGGGAAGCACTGAAGCTTTCTTT | TRBJ1-1 | TRBV7-9 | once | -
CASSPRVSEKLFF | TGTGCCAGCTCACCAAGGGTTTCAGAAAAACTGTTTTTT | TRBJ1-4 | TRBV18 | - | -
CASKGTGRGTEAFF | TGTGCCAGCAAGGGGACAGGGAGGGGCACTGAAGCTTTCTTT | TRBJ1-1 | TRBV27 | - | TRBD1
CATSDSGISGYTF | TGTGCCACCAGTGATTCGGGGATTTCTGGCTACACCTTC | TRBJ1-2 | TRBV24-1 | - | -
CSVDQGRHGYTF | TGCAGCGTTGATCAGGGGCGGCATGGCTACACCTTC | TRBJ1-2 | TRBV29-1 | - | -
CSVRPSLAGGIYEQYF | TGCAGCGTTAGGCCTAGTTTAGCGGGAGGGATCTACGAGCAGTACTTC | TRBJ2-7 | TRBV29-1 | - | TRBD2
CASSPGNSNQPQHF | TGTGCCAGCAGTCCGGGAAATAGCAATCAGCCCCAGCATTTT | TRBJ1-5 | TRBV27 | - | -
CASSVGGQTNEQFF | TGTGCCAGCAGCGTAGGGGGACAAACCAATGAGCAGTTCTTC | TRBJ2-1 | TRBV9 | - | -
CASSDSEGAGEQFF | TGTGCCAGCAGTGACTCGGAGGGGGCGGGTGAGCAGTTCTTC | TRBJ2-1 | TRBV6-4 | - | -
CASGSGSYEQYF | TGTGCCAGCGGGAGTGGCTCCTACGAGCAGTACTTC | TRBJ2-7 | TRBV12-3/TRBV12-4 | - | -
CASRNGFSYEQYF | TGTGCCAGCAGGAACGGCTTCTCCTACGAGCAGTACTTC | TRBJ2-7 | TRBV27 | - | -
CASSATVYEQYF | TGTGCCAGCAGTGCGACAGTATACGAGCAGTACTTC | TRBJ2-7 | TRBV2 | - | -
CATSRRGAGSYEQYF | TGTGCCACCAGTCGTCGGGGGGCAGGTTCCTACGAGCAGTACTTC | TRBJ2-7 | TRBV15 | few | -
CASSLGHRGYEQYF | TGTGCCAGCAGTTTGGGGCACCGGGGCTACGAGCAGTACTTC | TRBJ2-7 | TRBV28 | - | -
CATVREGTEAFF | TGTGCCACGGTCAGGGAGGGCACTGAAGCTTTCTTT | TRBJ1-1 | TRBV6-5 | - | -
CASGRQAGVTDTQYF | TGTGCTAGTGGTCGACAAGCGGGAGTCACCGATACGCAGTATTTT | TRBJ2-3 | TRBV12-5 | - | TRBD2
CATSDMRDGRYEQYF | TGTGCCACCAGTGATATGCGGGACGGTAGATACGAGCAGTACTTC | TRBJ2-7 | TRBV24-1 | - | -
CASSQDVASSNHEQFF | TGTGCCAGCAGCCAAGATGTGGCTAGTTCCAACCACGAGCAGTTCTTC | TRBJ2-1 | TRBV3-1/TRBV3-2 | once | -
CASSLVPPGELFF | TGTGCCAGCAGTTTAGTGCCGCCCGGGGAGCTGTTTTTT | TRBJ2-2 | TRBV12-3/TRBV12-4 | - | -
CARSLGTGGSYEQYF | TGTGCCAGAAGCTTGGGGACAGGGGGCTCCTACGAGCAGTACTTC | TRBJ2-7 | TRBV5-3 | - | TRBD1